This paragraph covers one TCR beta chain sequence. Its antigen is not yet known. No clone much larger than this one lies a single base away; base qualities are absent. This record comes from a study of brain T cells in children with intractable seizures (dated by TCRdb to the early 2020s). Broadly, across the study: As a first screen for immune gene transcripts, resected brain tissue from 40 to 60 pediatric epilepsy surgery cases was run on a NanoString immunology panel. About 70% of the 12 selected surgery cases also had pre-surgery blood sequenced, which left four cases with brain tissue only. The investigation overall reported the following: The patients' HCMV serostatus was not known, and viral specificity was inferred solely from CDR3 sequence similarity. Because pre- and post-surgery blood were sequenced to different depths, clones absent from the pre-surgery sample may reflect undersampling.

The time point label here, explained by the study, means: resected brain tissue, or blood drawn just prior to surgery. The surgery cases that showed the highest brain T cell transcript signatures were chosen for TCR beta chain sequencing of brain tissue, and of blood when it was available. Before surgery, patients had received at least one anti-epileptic drug. The TCR-sequenced patients were children whose drug-resistant epilepsy was caused by tuberous sclerosis complex, focal cortical dysplasia, Rasmussen encephalitis or hemimegalencephaly. The blood samples were collected right before the epilepsy surgery. The Monarch genomic DNA purification kit was used to extract bulk genomic DNA from unsorted brain tissue and whole blood. The germline V gene supplies CDR1 WSHSY and CDR2 SAAADI. Unmatched junction bases come to 27, with V trimmed by 8 bases and J by 0 bases. The CDR3 holds 22 amino acids from the cysteine to the phenylalanine. Solely the CDR3 DNA is kept, with 66 bases framed from the first base.

The immunoSEQ assay was applied to genomic DNA to generate the TCR beta chain sequences. Per the authors' processing: CDR3 sequences not starting with the conserved framework cysteine at position 104 were manually removed. Clonality was calculated as one minus the normalized Shannon's Diversity Index, with values ranging from 0 (maximal diversity) to 1 (oligoclonal). Differences in the frequency of the same CDR3 between samples, such as brain versus blood, were assessed with chi-squared comparison-of-proportions tests. Public clonotypes were found by searching immuneACCESS, and the VDJdb browser was used to assess similarity to known antiviral clonotypes. TCRdb took this table from immuneACCESS and kept in-frame rearrangements with V and J called. Such tables lack part of the clones; where checked against another copy, unresolved V genes explain under half of the gap, and the rest is unexplained. Clone size and V and J calls were adopted from that table, with D and trimming inferred from the DNA. This sample is represented by around 80,000 clones; under 95% of them were singletons. The top ten clones comprise approximately 25% of the sample.

This TCR was sampled from a girl aged 2-15 years with Rasmussen encephalitis and intractable seizures. This specimen was peripheral blood, taken at surgery. The receptor chain draws on TRBV10-2 and TRBJ2-3; 9 bases in between match TRBD2. In nucleotide form, the sequence is TGCGCCAGCGGGACGCAGCGAGCGGGAGGACCCGAATCCCATACTAGCACAGATACGCAGTATTTT. This codes for CASGTQRAGGPESHTSTDTQYF.